This T cell receptor (beta chain) was observed in a study of T cell responses to AZD1222 COVID-19 vaccine. General observations from the study: Only a handful of AZD1222 recipients, roughly 6 in all, had baseline seropositivity. Spike as a whole was targeted by vaccine-associated CD4 TCRs, dominant at 160-218 and 743-854. Spike-specific TCR breadth and depth rose after two AZD1222 doses. Unmutated variant regions are reportedly the target of nearly half of TCRs that are spike-specific.

As to this clone: Its antigen is not identified.

Produced via immunoSEQ multiplex PCR; TCRdb's table is partial and in-frame only. The table includes some 150,000 clones, just over 90% detected once. This CDR3 region has 10 residues. Trimming took off 5 bases at V and 8 bases at J, with 6 bases between the two ends. CDR1 is MDHEN, CDR2 SYDVKM, per germline. This clonotype was sampled from an adult in good health. Sequenced here: peripheral blood, sampled on day 0 of MenACWY control vaccination. The V and J genes are TRBV28 and TRBJ1-1, with D unclear. The CDR3 DNA reads TGTGCCAGCAGTACGCGAGAAGCTTTCTTT. It codes for CASSTREAFF.